This TCR beta chain was observed in a study of blood T cell repertoires in COVID-19. Study summary: COVID-19 samples collected from the United States, Italy and Spain covered acute and convalescent phases. T cells, B-cell-depleted T cells, or PBMCs provided the cDNA or gDNA that served as material.

The germline V gene has CDR1 SGHNT and CDR2 YENEEA. The CDR3 extends over 15 amino acids. The V gene end was trimmed by 5 bases and the J gene end by 0 bases; junction bases not matched to a gene: 5. The authors' processing: How many nucleated cells were present was estimated from reference gene primer amplification. Only in-frame clones appear in the TCRdb table, and some are missing; sequencing was by immunoSEQ multiplex PCR. V and J calls and clone size follow that table, whereas D and trimming were derived from the DNA. The table lists approximately 74,000 clones, roughly 79% of them singletons. The sample comprised peripheral blood. The chain couples TRBV11-3 to TRBJ2-3; 7 bases line up with TRBD1. The TCR originated in a human donor in a cohort sampled during active COVID-19. CDR3 residues: CASSQGQSSTDTQYF. In DNA, the CDR3 is TGTGCCAGCAGCCAGGGACAGAGTAGCACAGATACGCAGTATTTT.